The present T cell receptor (beta chain) was sequenced within a study of Graves' ophthalmopathy and Graves' hyperthyroidism. Germline V gives CDR1 SGHAT, CDR2 FQNNGV. Trimming cost V 4 bases and J 5 bases; bases outside gene matches: 19. The CDR3 runs to 18 residues. RNA transcripts provided the template for amplifying TCR beta CDR3 regions. RT-PCR in the first round used HTBI primers; a second-round multiplex PCR followed. Each CDR3 protein gets one entry after TCRdb re-called the multiplex PCR reads with MiXCR. The sample lists about 700,000 distinct CDR3 sequences, about two fifths seen once, with more than 2.5% in the top ten.

What was sequenced was peripheral blood. The chain has TRBV11-2 and TRBJ2-7; TRBD2 matches at 8 bases. The TCR was taken from an adult man with Graves' ophthalmopathy. For the CDR3, the DNA is TGTGCCAGCAGCTCGAGATACCATAAGCGGGAGAAGTTCCACGAGCAGTACTTC. Translating gives CASSSRYHKREKFHEQYF.